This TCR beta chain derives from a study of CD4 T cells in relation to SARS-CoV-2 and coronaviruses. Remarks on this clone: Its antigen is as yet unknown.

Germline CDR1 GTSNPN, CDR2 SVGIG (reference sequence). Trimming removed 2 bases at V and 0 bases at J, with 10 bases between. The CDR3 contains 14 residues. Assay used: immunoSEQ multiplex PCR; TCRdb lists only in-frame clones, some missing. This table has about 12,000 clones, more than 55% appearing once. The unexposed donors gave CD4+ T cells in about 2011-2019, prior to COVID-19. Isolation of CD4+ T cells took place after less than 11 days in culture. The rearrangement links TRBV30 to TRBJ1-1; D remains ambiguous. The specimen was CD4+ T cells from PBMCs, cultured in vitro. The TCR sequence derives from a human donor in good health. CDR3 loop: CAWSLGRMNTEAFF. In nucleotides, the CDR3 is TGTGCCTGGAGTCTGGGGAGAATGAACACTGAAGCTTTCTTT.